Sequencing of this TCR beta chain was carried out in a study of T cell repertoires in cytomegalovirus infection. Background on the study: Use of recently identified HLA-C-restricted and well-studied HLA-B-restricted CMV epitopes was part of the study. Both a matching HLA type and CMV infection were indicated by public TCR beta signatures.

From the reads, TCRdb called clonotypes with MiXCR, one entry per CDR3 protein. The table lists approximately 270,000 distinct CDR3 sequences, 20% to 25% of them singletons. As to this clonotype: The target antigen is unknown.

General observations from the study: Summed frequency of public TCR beta families distinguished CMV carriers with the relevant HLA.

Source: cultured PBMCs, taken from culture after CMV antigen stimulation. The receptor was isolated from a human donor in good health (CMV status not recorded). Some clones in this sample may be carry-over from other donors' samples.

CDR3 sequence reads: CAIRPGASGNTIYF. CDR3 DNA sequence: TGTGCCATCAGGCCTGGGGCCTCTGGAAACACCATATATTTT. The chain recombines TRBV10-3 with TRBJ1-3, with D perhaps matching TRBD1 (5 bases). Germline V gene data show CDR1 as ENHRY and CDR2 as SYGVKD. The CDR3 totals 14 residues. V was clipped by 6 bases and J by 0 bases, with 9 bases between them.